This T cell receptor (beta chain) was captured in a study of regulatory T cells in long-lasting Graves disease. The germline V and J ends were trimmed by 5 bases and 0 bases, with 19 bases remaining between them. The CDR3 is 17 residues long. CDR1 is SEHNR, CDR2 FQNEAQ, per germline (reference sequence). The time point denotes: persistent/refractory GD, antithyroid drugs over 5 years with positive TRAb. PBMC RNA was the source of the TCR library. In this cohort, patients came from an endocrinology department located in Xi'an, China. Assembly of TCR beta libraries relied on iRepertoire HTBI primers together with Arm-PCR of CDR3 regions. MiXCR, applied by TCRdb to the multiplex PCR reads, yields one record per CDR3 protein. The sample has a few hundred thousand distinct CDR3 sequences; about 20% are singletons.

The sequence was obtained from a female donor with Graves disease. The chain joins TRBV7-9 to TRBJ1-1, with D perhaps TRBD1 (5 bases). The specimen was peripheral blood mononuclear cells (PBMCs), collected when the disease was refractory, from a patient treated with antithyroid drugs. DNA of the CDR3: TGTGCCAGCAGCCCTGGGGTGGGGGGACCCATGAACACTGAAGCTTTCTTT. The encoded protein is CASSPGVGGPMNTEAFF.